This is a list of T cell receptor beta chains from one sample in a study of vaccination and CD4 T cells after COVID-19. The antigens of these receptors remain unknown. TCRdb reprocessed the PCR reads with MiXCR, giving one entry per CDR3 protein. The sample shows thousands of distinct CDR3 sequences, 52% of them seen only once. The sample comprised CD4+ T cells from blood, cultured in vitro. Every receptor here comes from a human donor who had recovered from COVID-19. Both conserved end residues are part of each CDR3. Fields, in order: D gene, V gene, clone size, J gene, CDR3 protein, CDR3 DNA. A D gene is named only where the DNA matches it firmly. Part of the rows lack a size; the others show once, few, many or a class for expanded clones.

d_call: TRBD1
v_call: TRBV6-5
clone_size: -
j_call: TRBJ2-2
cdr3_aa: CASSYRQGARELFF
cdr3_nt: TGTGCCAGCAGTTACCGACAGGGGGCTCGGGAGCTGTTTTTT

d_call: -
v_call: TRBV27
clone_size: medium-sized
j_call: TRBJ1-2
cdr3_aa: CASSYRAGYGYTF
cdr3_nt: TGTGCCAGCAGTTACAGGGCCGGGTATGGCTACACCTTC

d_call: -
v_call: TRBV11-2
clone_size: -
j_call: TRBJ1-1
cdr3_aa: CASSFVESSEAFF
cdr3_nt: TGTGCCAGCAGCTTCGTGGAAAGTTCTGAAGCTTTCTTT

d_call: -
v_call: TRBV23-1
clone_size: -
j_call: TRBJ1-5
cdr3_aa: CASSQQGNQPQHF
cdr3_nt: TGCGCCAGCAGTCAACAGGGCAATCAGCCCCAGCATTTT

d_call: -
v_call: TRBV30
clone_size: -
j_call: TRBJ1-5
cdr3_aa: CAWSRGNNQPQHF
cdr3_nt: TGTGCCTGGAGCCGAGGGAACAATCAGCCCCAGCATTTT

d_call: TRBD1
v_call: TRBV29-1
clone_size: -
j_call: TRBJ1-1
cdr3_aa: CSGSTGGFTEAFF
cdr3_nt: TGCAGCGGTAGCACAGGGGGCTTTACTGAAGCTTTCTTT

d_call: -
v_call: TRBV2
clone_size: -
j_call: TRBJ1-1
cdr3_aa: CASSPQMNTEAFF
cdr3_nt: TGTGCCAGCAGCCCACAAATGAACACTGAAGCTTTCTTT

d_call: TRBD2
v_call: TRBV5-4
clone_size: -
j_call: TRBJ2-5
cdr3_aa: CASSSSGWGQETQYF
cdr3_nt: TGTGCCAGCAGCTCTAGCGGGTGGGGCCAAGAGACCCAGTACTTC

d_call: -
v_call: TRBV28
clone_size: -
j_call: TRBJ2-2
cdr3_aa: CASSHTGELFF
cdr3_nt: TGTGCCAGCAGTCACACCGGGGAGCTGTTTTTT

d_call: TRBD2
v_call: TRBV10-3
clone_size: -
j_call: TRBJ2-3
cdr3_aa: CAIRELAVSDTQYF
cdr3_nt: TGTGCCATCAGAGAACTAGCGGTTTCAGATACGCAGTATTTT

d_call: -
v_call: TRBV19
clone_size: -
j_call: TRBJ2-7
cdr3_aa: CASSTQGIGGYEQYF
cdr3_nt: TGTGCCAGTAGTACCCAGGGAATCGGGGGCTACGAGCAGTACTTC

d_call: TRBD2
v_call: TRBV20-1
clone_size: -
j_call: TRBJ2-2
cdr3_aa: CSALAGGLNTGELFF
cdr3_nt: TGCAGTGCCTTAGCGGGGGGATTAAACACCGGGGAGCTGTTTTTT

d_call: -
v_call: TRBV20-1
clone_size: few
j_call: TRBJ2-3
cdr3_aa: CSPMRRRGGTDTQYF
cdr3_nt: TGCAGTCCCATGAGGCGGAGGGGGGGCACAGATACGCAGTATTTT

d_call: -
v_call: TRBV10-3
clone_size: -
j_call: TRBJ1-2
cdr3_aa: CAISDRQGSGYTF
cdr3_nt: TGTGCCATCAGTGATAGGCAGGGGTCTGGCTACACCTTC

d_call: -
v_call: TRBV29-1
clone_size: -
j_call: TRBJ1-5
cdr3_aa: CSVETGVNQPQHF
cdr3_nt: TGCAGCGTTGAGACTGGGGTTAATCAGCCCCAGCATTTT

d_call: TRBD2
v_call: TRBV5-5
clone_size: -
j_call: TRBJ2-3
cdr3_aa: CASSLESSGRGDTQYF
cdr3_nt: TGTGCCAGCAGCTTGGAGTCTAGCGGGAGAGGCGATACGCAGTATTTT